This T cell receptor (beta chain) comes out of a study of blood T cells in healthy people across ages. Study-wide results and limits: Naive T cell percentage showed a strong correlation with TCR beta diversity.

The individuals who served as donors were healthy Caucasians living in Russia, aged roughly 6 to 90. Germline CDR1 is SGDLS and CDR2 is YYNGEE. The ends lost 2 bases at V and 6 bases at J; junction bases unmatched: 1. CDR3 length: 14 amino acids. With a J-beta primer mix and a sample-barcoded 5' primer, a second PCR ran roughly 6 to 11 cycles. TCRdb redid the calling of the 5' RACE reads with MiXCR, one entry per CDR3 protein. Of about 1 million distinct CDR3 sequences in the sample, under 30% were seen once. In the case of this clonotype: Its target is unknown.

These sequences were also reported in another study, on T cells of mothers and their children. That source adds: The study obtained over 8 million TCR beta CDR3 reads per mother and some 3 million per child.

The sample comprised blood. This receptor was obtained from a girl aged 2 to 9 in good health. The chain couples TRBV9 to TRBJ2-3, with 12 bases aligning to TRBD2. CDR3 in amino acids: CASSVLAGGDTQYF. As DNA, the CDR3 is TGTGCCAGCAGCGTTCTAGCGGGAGGGGATACGCAGTATTTT. The variable domain in full, with the rest retrieved from reference TRBV9 and TRBJ2-3, is DSGVTQTPKHLITATGQRVTLRCSPRSGDLSVYWYQQSLDQGLQFLIQYYNGEERAKGNILERFSAQQFPDLHSELNLSSLELGDSALYFCASSVLAGGDTQYFGPGTRLTVL.